Reported below is one TCR beta chain. No antigen is known for it. No quality values exist for individual bases; no much larger clone is one base distant. No treatment had been received by any patient before thyroid surgery. Using T-cell receptor beta sequencing, the study looked back at clinical samples from patients collected from the early 2010s to the late 2010s. From its cysteine to its phenylalanine, the CDR3 spans 13 amino acids. CDR3 DNA is the only sequence kept; it has 39 bases, read in frame from the first base. For CDR1 and CDR2, the germline V gene (reference sequence) lists GTSNPN and SVGIG. At the junction V is shortened by 0 bases and J by 2 bases, with 5 bases in between. This sample is drawn from a study of metastatic and nonmetastatic thyroid tumors (TCRdb year 2020). With regard to the full study: Repertoires were compared across peripheral blood and tumor or nodule tissue samples from malignant and benign thyroid patients.

Library preparation used PCR. Sequencing was carried out with an Illumina HiSeq 4000. The TCR beta-chain CDR3 region of each patient was profiled by high-throughput sequencing. Turning to the authors' computational methods: The researchers built a classifier to tell apart papillary thyroid cancer patients with distant metastasis, based on CDR3 differences among clinicopathological groups. The Shannon index was used to measure repertoire diversity, and the Morisita-Horn index was used to measure how similar tumor and blood repertoires were. Clones were called with MiXCR by TCRdb after fastp trimmed the public reads at Q25, and only in-frame beta chains were retained. What appears here as the V and J calls and clone size reflects TCRdb's work, not the paper's. The sample yields around 40,000 clones; about 18% were counted once. The top ten clonotypes cover less than 7.5% of the sample. Points the paper makes about the study in general: In both blood and tumor samples, TCR beta diversity was reported to be significantly higher in malignant tumors than in benign nodules.

This sequence uses TRBV30 and TRBJ1-3, with an unclear D gene assignment. The sample taken for sequencing was blood. This TCR came from a male donor with papillary thyroid cancer or a benign thyroid nodule (not recorded which). Some clones in this sample may be carry-over from other donors' samples. The CDR3 reads as follows: CAWSVKAGNTIYF. The DNA is as follows: TGTGCCTGGAGTGTAAAGGCTGGAAACACCATATATTTT. Reference TRBV30 and TRBJ1-3 proteins supply the regions before and after the CDR3; the full variable domain is: SQTIHQWPATLVQPVGSPLSLECTVEGTSNPNLYWYRQAAGRGLQLLFYSVGIGQISSEVPQNLSASRPQDRQFILSSKKLLLSDSGFYLCAWSVKAGNTIYFGEGSWLTVV.